This T cell receptor (beta chain) comes out of a study of blood T cells in healthy people across ages. Sample-barcoded 5' priming and a J-beta primer mix drove a second PCR of about 6 to 12 cycles. TCRdb reprocessed the 5' RACE reads via MiXCR and lists one record per CDR3 protein. The table shows 540,000 or so distinct CDR3 sequences, with 24% occurring only once. This clonotype was seen a few times. The same sample was also used in a study of T cells of mothers and their children. As that study records: It was related mother-child pairs that showed slightly higher overlap than unrelated pairs, without reaching significance.

The sample comprised blood. The source is a boy aged 5-17 years in good health.

The CDR3 bases are TGTGCCAGCAGTTCCCCAGGGGGACAGGGCCTGGGGGCTTTCTTT. Its translation is CASSSPGGQGLGAFF. This chain joins TRBV28 and TRBJ1-1, with TRBD1 matching 9 bases. CDR3 length equals 15 residues. V trimming: 4 bases; J trimming: 11 bases; junction bases outside the gene matches: 14. The germline V gene encodes CDR1 MDHEN and CDR2 SYDVKM.